The 3 T cell receptor beta chains below all came from one sample that was sequenced in a study of blood T cell repertoires in COVID-19. Produced via immunoSEQ multiplex PCR; TCRdb's table is partial and in-frame only. The table includes some 270,000 clones, about 91% detected once. The sequencing sample was made of PBMCs or T cells enriched from blood (not recorded which). These receptors were obtained from a man in his forties or fifties who had been exposed to COVID-19.

The V gene is TRBV19, the J gene TRBJ1-1, with a possible D match to TRBD1 (5 bases). Germline V lookup: CDR1 LNHDA, CDR2 SQIVND (reference sequence). Trimming stripped 4 bases from V and 6 bases from J, with 18 bases between. This CDR3 spans 15 amino acids. The CDR3 here is CASSKAAARGSEAFF. The CDR3 DNA follows: TGTGCCAGTAGTAAGGCAGCCGCTCGGGGGTCTGAAGCTTTCTTT. Full variable domain (remainder filled in from reference TRBV19 and TRBJ1-1): DGGITQSPKYLFRKEGQNVTLSCEQNLNHDAMYWYRQDPGQGLRLIYYSQIVNDFQKGDIAEGYSVSREKKESFPLTVTSAQKNPTAFYLCASSKAAARGSEAFFGQGTRLTVV.

The genes are TRBV2 and TRBJ1-1; TRBD1 is a possible D gene (5 bases). The CDR3 is 13 residues long. In germline, CDR1 is SNHLY, CDR2 FYNNEI. V was shortened by 6 bases and J by 0 bases, with 8 bases between the two germline ends. The CDR3 is CASRGGLNTEAFF. CDR3 DNA: TGTGCCAGCAGGGGGGGGTTGAACACTGAAGCTTTCTTT.

The chain couples TRBV28 to TRBJ1-6; D remains unclear. Trimming stripped 5 bases from V and 6 bases from J, with 5 bases between. Germline V gene sequence: CDR1 MDHEN, CDR2 SYDVKM. The CDR3 covers 12 residues. The CDR3 sequence is CASSIINSPLHF. As DNA, the CDR3 is TGTGCCAGCAGTATAATTAATTCACCCCTCCACTTT. The full variable domain, its missing parts supplied by reference TRBV28 and TRBJ1-6, is DVKVTQSSRYLVKRTGEKVFLECVQDMDHENMFWYRQDPGLGLRLIYFSYDVKMKEKGDIPEGYSVSREKKERFSLILESASTNQTSMYLCASSIINSPLHFGNGTRLTVT.